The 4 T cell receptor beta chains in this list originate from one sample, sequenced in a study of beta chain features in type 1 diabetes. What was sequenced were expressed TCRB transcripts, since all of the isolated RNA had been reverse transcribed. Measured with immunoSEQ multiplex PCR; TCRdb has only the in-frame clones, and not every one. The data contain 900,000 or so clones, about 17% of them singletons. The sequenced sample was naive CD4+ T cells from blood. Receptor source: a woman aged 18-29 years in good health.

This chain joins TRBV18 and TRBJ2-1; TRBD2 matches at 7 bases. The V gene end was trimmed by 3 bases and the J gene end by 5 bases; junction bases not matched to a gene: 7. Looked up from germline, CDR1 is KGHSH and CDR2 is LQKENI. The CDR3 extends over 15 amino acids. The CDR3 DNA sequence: TGTGCCAGCTCACCCATTAGCGGGCCTGACAATGAGCAGTTCTTC. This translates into CASSPISGPDNEQFF.

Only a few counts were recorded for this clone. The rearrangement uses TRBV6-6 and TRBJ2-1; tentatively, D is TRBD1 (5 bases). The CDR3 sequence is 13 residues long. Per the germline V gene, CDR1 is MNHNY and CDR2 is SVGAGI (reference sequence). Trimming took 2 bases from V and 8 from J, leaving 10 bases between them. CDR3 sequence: CASSYGQGHEQFF. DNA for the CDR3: TGTGCCAGCAGTTACGGGCAGGGCCATGAGCAGTTCTTC.

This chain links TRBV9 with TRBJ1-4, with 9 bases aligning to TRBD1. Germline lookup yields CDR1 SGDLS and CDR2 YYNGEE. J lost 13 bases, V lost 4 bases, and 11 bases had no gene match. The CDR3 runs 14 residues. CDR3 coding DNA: TGTGCCAGCAGCCCTTCGGGGACAGGGAACGGACTGTTTTTT. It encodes CASSPSGTGNGLFF.

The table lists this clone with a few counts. Written as DNA, the CDR3 is TGTGCCAGTCGAAGGGACCGCGACTCCTACAATGAGCAGTTCTTC. The encoded protein is CASRRDRDSYNEQFF. The chain carries TRBV19 and TRBJ2-1; possibly TRBD1 or TRBD2 for D (5 bases each). The CDR3 contains 15 residues. Germline V gene lookup returns CDR1 LNHDA and CDR2 SQIVND (reference sequence). Trimming removed 8 bases from V and 0 bases from J, with 14 bases in between.